What follows are 10 T cell receptor beta chains derived from one specimen sequenced in a study of regulatory T cells in long-lasting Graves disease. Sample time point: newly diagnosed GD, antithyroid drugs for less than 3 months. From PBMCs, RNA was extracted and then used to make the TCR library. Library construction for TCR beta used iRepertoire HTBI primers and Arm-PCR of CDR3 regions. TCRdb reprocessed the multiplex PCR reads with MiXCR, giving one entry per CDR3 protein. The sample shows 680,000 or so distinct CDR3 sequences, about 15% of them seen only once. The same data also contributed to another study, on T cells in Graves' hyperthyroidism and ophthalmopathy.

The input for sequencing was peripheral blood mononuclear cells (PBMCs), taken at new diagnosis, from a patient treated with antithyroid drugs. All receptors derive from a woman in her 30s with Graves disease.

At least ten counts were recorded for this clonotype. CDR3 DNA sequence: TGTGCCAGCAGTTACTCCGGGGCCCTGGAGACCCAGTACTTC. Translating gives CASSYSGALETQYF. The genes are TRBV6-5 and TRBJ2-5; D assignment may be TRBD1 or TRBD2 (5 bases each). Between the trimmed V and J ends, which lost 0 bases and 5 bases, there was a span of 10 bases. Germline CDR1 and CDR2: MNHEY and SVGAGI. The CDR3 contains 14 residues.

This clonotype was recorded at least ten times. The CDR3 is CASSLDQRDTQYF. The CDR3 DNA sequence: TGTGCCAGCAGCTTAGACCAAAGAGATACGCAGTATTTT. The chain couples TRBV11-2 to TRBJ2-3; D not resolved. CDR3 length: 13 residues. Germline V lookup: CDR1 SGHAT, CDR2 FQNNGV. V lost 0 bases to trimming and J lost 5 bases, with 6 bases between them.

A few counts support this clonotype. This chain connects TRBV7-9 to TRBJ2-1; D tentatively reads TRBD1 or TRBD2 (5 bases each). Trimming took 1 base from V and 3 from J, leaving 16 bases between them. This CDR3 spans 17 amino acids. The V gene's germline CDR1 is SEHNR and CDR2 FQNEAQ (reference sequence). The CDR3 bases are TGTGCCAGCAGCTTAGGGGACCTCAGGGAAAGCTACAATGAGCAGTTCTTC. It yields the protein CASSLGDLRESYNEQFF.

This clonotype appeared many times. This chain joins TRBV28 and TRBJ2-7; 16 positions agree with TRBD2. The germline V gene encodes CDR1 MDHEN and CDR2 SYDVKM. V trimming: 6 bases; J trimming: 6 bases; junction bases outside the gene matches: 14. The CDR3 loop spans 18 amino acids. The CDR3 nucleotides read TGTGCCAGCAGAACCCCCTCCGGGACTAGCGGGAGGGCCTCCGAGCAGTACTTC. Its translation: CASRTPSGTSGRASEQYF.

The V gene is TRBV7-9, the J gene TRBJ2-3, with 8 bases matching TRBD1. Germline CDR1 is SEHNR and CDR2 is FQNEAQ (reference sequence). Trimming took 1 base from V and 6 from J; bases not matched to a gene: 9. This CDR3 contains 16 residues. The chain's CDR3 is CASSLEAGGATDTQYF. The DNA of the CDR3 is TGTGCCAGCAGCTTAGAAGCAGGGGGCGCAACCGATACGCAGTATTTT. The full variable domain, its missing parts supplied by reference TRBV7-9 and TRBJ2-3, is DTGVSQNPRHKITKRGQNVTFRCDPISEHNRLYWYRQTLGQGPEFLTYFQNEAQLEKSRLLSDRFSAERPKGSFSTLEIQRTEQGDSAMYLCASSLEAGGATDTQYFGPGTRLTVL.

In its sample, this clonotype was seen many times. The chain joins TRBV7-2 to TRBJ2-1, with 7 positions matching TRBD2. The germline gives CDR1 SGHTA, CDR2 FQGNSA. V lost 8 bases and J lost 2; bases outside the gene matches: 9. The CDR3 consists of 15 residues. The chain's CDR3 is CASSSTGGTYNEQFF. In nucleotides, the CDR3 is TGTGCCAGCTCATCTACGGGAGGAACCTACAATGAGCAGTTCTTC.

About this clonotype: This may be a read error: a much more frequent sequence differs by one nucleotide. As DNA, the CDR3 is TGTGCCAGCAGCTTTAGCGGGAGGGGCAGTGAGCAGTTCTTC. Its protein product is CASSFSGRGSEQFF. The rearrangement links TRBV7-2 to TRBJ2-1; 11 bases are shared with TRBD2. Per the germline V gene, CDR1 is SGHTA and CDR2 is FQGNSA. CDR3 size: 14 residues. Trimming at V came to 3 bases and at J to 9 bases, leaving 4 bases not matched to a gene.

The chain recombines TRBV19 with TRBJ1-1; D remains ambiguous. The CDR3 is 14 amino acids. Between the trimmed V and J ends, which lost 3 bases and 0 bases, there was a span of 8 bases. Germline CDR1 LNHDA, CDR2 SQIVND (reference sequence). The CDR3: CASSMSGLNTEAFF. Here the CDR3 DNA reads TGTGCCAGTAGTATGAGCGGCCTGAACACTGAAGCTTTCTTT.

This clonotype was observed at least ten times. The rearrangement links TRBV28 to TRBJ1-4, with TRBD1 matching over 7 bases. Germline lookup yields CDR1 MDHEN and CDR2 SYDVKM. V lost 4 bases, J lost 7 bases, and 6 bases stayed unmatched. This CDR3 contains 14 residues. CDR3 residues: CASSSSGGGEKLFF. The CDR3 DNA follows: TGTGCCAGCAGTTCATCAGGGGGGGGTGAAAAACTGTTTTTT.

J is TRBJ1-2 and V is TRBV19; no definite D call. Germline loops: CDR1 LNHDA, CDR2 SQIVND (reference sequence). V was cut by 5 bases and J by 4 bases, with 14 bases left in between. CDR3 length: 14 amino acids. CDR3 DNA: TGTGCCAGTAGTTTGAGCCTCTACGGCTATGGCTACACCTTC. Translating gives CASSLSLYGYGYTF.